This TCR beta chain was recorded in a study of T-cell reconstitution after alpha-beta-depleted transplantation in children. General study results and limits: Once a year had passed after transplant, T-cell counts and diversity came mostly from newly produced T cells. The study traced high day-60 TCRbeta diversity in some patients to surviving recipient T cells and thymic progenitors. Several hundred expanded graft clones reportedly were the source of alpha-beta T cells about two months after transplant.

The CDR3 spans 13 residues. From germline, CDR1 is LNHDA and CDR2 SQIVND (reference sequence). Trimming pared 1 base from V and 7 bases from J, leaving 7 bases between. Comment on this clonotype: What it binds is unknown.

Library preparation (for TCRbeta) was performed with unique molecular identifiers. TCRdb independently ran MiXCR on the PCR reads; one entry per CDR3 protein. The data hold 30,000 to 40,000 distinct CDR3 sequences, with approximately 6.9% observed a single time. This rearrangement joins TRBV19 to TRBJ2-2; no firm D call. This TCR was sampled from a child less than two years old who had a stem cell transplant for acute myeloid leukemia, so the T cells may come from the graft donor. The sample here was peripheral blood, taken 60 days after TCRalphabeta/CD19-depleted stem cell transplant. CDR3 DNA: TGTGCCAGTAGTATAGGGACGGGCGGGGAGCTGTTTTTT. Translation gives CASSIGTGGELFF.